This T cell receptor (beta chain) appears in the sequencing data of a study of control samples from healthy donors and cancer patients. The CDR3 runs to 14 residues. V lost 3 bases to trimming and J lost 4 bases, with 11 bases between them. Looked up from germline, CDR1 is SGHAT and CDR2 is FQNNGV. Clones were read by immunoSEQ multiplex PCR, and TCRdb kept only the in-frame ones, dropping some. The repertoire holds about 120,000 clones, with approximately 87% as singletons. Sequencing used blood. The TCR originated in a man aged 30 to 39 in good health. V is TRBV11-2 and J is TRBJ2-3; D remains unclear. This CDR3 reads CASSFKVGADTQYF. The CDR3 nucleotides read TGTGCCAGCAGCTTCAAGGTTGGGGCAGATACGCAGTATTTT.